This record covers a single T cell receptor (beta chain). As yet, its antigen is unknown. Some clones are missing from TCRdb's copy, which holds only in-frame ones; the method was immunoSEQ multiplex PCR. The table shows about 38,000 clones, with roughly 85% occurring only once. The record originates from a study of memory CD4+ T cells and cytomegalovirus serostatus. Study-level points and caveats: About 40% of the roughly 160 known CMV-associated TCRbeta sequences appeared in CD4+ memory.

The sort gate was single viable CD3+CD4+CD8-CD45RO+ cells for memory CD4+ T cells. Serum IgG to CMV pp150, pp28, p38 and p52 defined serostatus. CD4+ T cells were isolated by positive magnetic selection. The CDR3 totals 14 residues. V lost 4 bases and J lost 6; bases outside the gene matches: 6. Germline V gene sequence: CDR1 MGHRA, CDR2 YSYEKL. Source material: memory CD4+ T cells from blood. The sequence derives from an adult in good health and CMV-seropositive. J is TRBJ2-1 and V is TRBV4-1; 7 bases are shared with TRBD2. The CDR3 reads CASSLETSTNEQFF. The CDR3 DNA follows: TGCGCCAGCAGCCTAGAGACTAGCACCAATGAGCAGTTCTTC.